This record covers a single TCR beta chain. The antigen remains undetermined. V lost 3 bases, J lost 6 bases, and 9 bases lay in between. Germline V gives CDR1 MNHEY, CDR2 SMNVEV (reference sequence). This CDR3 has 13 amino acids. Method: immunoSEQ multiplex PCR; TCRdb's copy keeps in-frame clones and lacks some. The repertoire holds some 2 million clones, with about 95% as singletons. This record belongs to a study of shared clonotypes between healthy human individuals. Study-level information: Used for every donor were three CD4 naive, three CD4 memory, two CD8 naive and one CD8 memory plate. General study points: Among the subsets, naive ones generally showed larger estimated richness than memory ones. Sequencing depth was expected to affect clonotype sharing among donors.

Selected positively for CCR7 and CD45RO-negative, naive CD8 cells excluded terminally differentiated effector memory CD45RA+ cells. Donors included only healthy HIV-negative adults lacking recent acute infections or vaccinations. This chain links TRBV27 with TRBJ1-5; unclear D gene. Sample: naive CD8+ T cells sorted from blood. The TCR originated in a man between 18 and 29 years old in good health. The CDR3 bases are TGTGCCAGCAGTTTTGGGATTGGTCAGCCCCAGCATTTT. It translates to CASSFGIGQPQHF.